This record looks at one T cell receptor (beta chain) sequence and its context. It lacks a known antigen. The input lacks base qualities; no much larger clone sits a single base away. Vitiligo was considered stable when no change in lesions had been observed over the previous 6 months. For classification as stable, the absence of confetti depigmentation, a clinical sign of active vitiligo, was additionally required. Any patient who had received treatment in the previous three months was excluded. PBMCs were isolated from heparinized blood by Ficoll density gradient centrifugation and were subsequently flash-frozen. Based on the germline V gene, the CDR1 and CDR2 sequences are WSHSY and SAAADI. The cysteine opens and the phenylalanine closes a CDR3 of 14 amino acids. The only DNA kept is the CDR3, 42 bases in frame from the first base. The germline V end is reduced by 4 bases and the J end by 6 bases; junction bases left unmatched: 9.

TCR beta chains were amplified from genomic DNA with the immunoSEQ hsTCRB kit. The immunoSEQ service ran the sequencing of the TCR beta libraries on an Illumina MiSeq instrument. Regarding the original processing steps: Analysis of the repertoire data was performed with the immunoSEQ Analyzer. What TCRdb holds here is the immuneACCESS table cut down to in-frame rearrangements. Part of the clones is not present; checked against another copy, under half of the missing clones reflect an unresolved V gene, and the others are unexplained. V and J calls and clone size are given by that table; D and trimming were obtained from the DNA. Present in this sample are around 70,000 clones, roughly 92% of which were seen just once. The top ten constitute roughly 5% of the sample. The data belong to a study of resident and recirculating memory T cells in vitiligo (dated by TCRdb to 2016 to 2018). About the full investigation: For TCR beta sequencing, epidermis was obtained by shave biopsy from two lesional and two nonlesional sites, and PBMCs were also collected, from each of a few stable vitiligo patients. Human TCR beta sequencing was used to test whether specific clones in lesional vitiligo skin differed from clones in nonlesional skin and blood. Without any cell sorting, samples were homogenized immediately before genomic DNA was extracted using the Qiagen DNeasy Blood & Tissue Kit.

What the authors observed across the whole study: By overlap and correlation analysis, no significant repertoire overlap was shown between biopsies, even within a single patient, except for each lesion compared with itself. Mechanistic studies in the future are needed to assess how much the detected T cell clones and the human Trm pools versus Tcm pools each contribute. TCR sequences were not found to be conserved across biopsy sites or patients, suggesting that different lesions are infiltrated by different T cell clones, a pattern described as private specificity. No unique dominant TCR clone was detected, and clonality varied among vitiligo lesions.

Sequencing input: blood. In this chain, TRBV10-2 is recombined with TRBJ2-7, with TRBD2 matching 7 junction bases. This clonotype was sampled from a male donor with vitiligo. The CDR3 protein: CASSGGAGLSEQYF. The nucleotides are TGCGCCAGCAGTGGGGGAGCGGGGCTGAGCGAGCAGTACTTC.